This T cell receptor beta chain was found in a study of T cells in Graves' hyperthyroidism and ophthalmopathy. Study results and caveats: The model foresaw ophthalmopathy a median around 6 months prior to onset. Blood also held most thyroid clonotypes expanded beyond 0.001.

Individuals with ophthalmopathy presented a Clinical Activity Score of at least 3, a NOSPECS grade of at least 4 and a duration under 3 months. Exclusion criteria comprised uncontrolled infection, other autoimmune disease, pregnancy or lactation. Germline CDR1 reads SGHRS; CDR2 reads YFSETQ. CDR3 length: 14 residues. V shed 1 base and J shed 6 bases, with 11 bases lying between them. Amplified TCR beta CDR3 regions came from RNA transcripts. Initially, a first-round RT-PCR of the TCR CDR3 employed the HTBI primer set. A single record per CDR3 protein comes from TCRdb applying MiXCR to the multiplex PCR reads. The repertoire holds hundreds of thousands of distinct CDR3 sequences, with nearly 15% as singletons. There are a few counts of this clonotype. What it binds is not known.

The chain couples TRBV5-1 to TRBJ2-1; TRBD2 is a possible D gene (5 bases). The sequencing sample was made of blood. This clonotype was sampled from a woman aged 60-75 years with Graves' ophthalmopathy. CDR3 amino acids: CASSLSSGINEQFF. CDR3 DNA: TGCGCCAGCAGCTTGTCGTCCGGGATCAATGAGCAGTTCTTC.